These T cell receptor beta chains were read from a single sample in a study of cytomegalovirus exposure and HLA in healthy donors. Measured with immunoSEQ multiplex PCR; TCRdb has only the in-frame clones, and not every one. This sample has roughly 160,000 clones; 70% to 80% occur once, and the top ten carry roughly 2%. Sequencing was performed on PBMCs. The receptor set was obtained from a man aged 35-49 years in good health and CMV-seronegative. Each CDR3 is given with its conserved first and last residue. A D gene is named only where the DNA matches it firmly. The size entry is marked missing in some rows and otherwise reads once, few, many or a size class.

>once|NA|TRBJ2-5|TRBV12-5
CASGLVPPARVETQYF
TGTGCTAGTGGTTTGGTCCCCCCGGCCAGGGTAGAGACCCAGTACTTC
>NA|NA|TRBJ1-1|TRBV10-1
CASRPDRDNLNTEAFF
TGCGCCAGCAGACCCGACAGAGACAATTTGAACACTGAAGCTTTCTTT
>NA|TRBD2|TRBJ2-1|TRBV7-9
CASSRSSGTSASNEQFF
TGTGCCAGCAGCCGCTCGTCCGGGACTAGCGCTTCAAATGAGCAGTTCTTC
>NA|TRBD2|TRBJ2-1|TRBV9
CASSGRGDLYNEQFF
TGTGCCAGCAGCGGTCGGGGGGACCTCTACAATGAGCAGTTCTTC
>NA|TRBD1|TRBJ1-4|TRBV19
CASRPASGQGIFEKLFF
TGTGCCAGTAGGCCCGCTTCTGGACAGGGTATTTTCGAAAAACTGTTTTTT
>NA|NA|TRBJ1-6|TRBV7-2
CASRPAGEGSPLHF
TGTGCCAGCAGACCCGCCGGGGAGGGTTCACCCCTCCACTTT
>NA|NA|TRBJ2-7|TRBV14
CASSQDRRGQSSYEQYF
TGTGCCAGCAGCCAAGATAGGCGGGGACAGAGCTCCTACGAGCAGTACTTC
>NA|TRBD1|TRBJ2-7|TRBV16
CASSQSGTGFHEQYF
TGTGCCAGCAGCCAATCCGGGACAGGGTTCCACGAGCAGTACTTC
>NA|TRBD1|TRBJ1-1|TRBV19
CASSMAGTGDHTEAFF
TGTGCCAGTAGTATGGCTGGGACAGGGGATCATACTGAAGCTTTCTTT
>NA|TRBD1|TRBJ1-4|TRBV29-1
CSVDRGSGNEKLFF
TGCAGCGTTGACAGGGGGTCTGGTAATGAAAAACTGTTTTTT
>NA|NA|TRBJ1-5|TRBV6-1
CASGGVRDNNQPQHF
TGTGCCAGCGGCGGGGTTCGGGATAACAATCAGCCCCAGCATTTT
>few|NA|TRBJ2-2|TRBV9
CASSVEGFGELFF
TGTGCCAGCAGCGTAGAGGGGTTCGGGGAGCTGTTTTTT
>NA|NA|TRBJ2-2|TRBV18
CASSPPTRTNTGELFF
TGTGCCAGCTCACCGCCCACTAGGACGAACACCGGGGAGCTGTTTTTT
>NA|TRBD1|TRBJ1-5|TRBV27
CASSRKTGVPPQHF
TGTGCCAGCAGTAGGAAGACAGGGGTTCCGCCCCAGCATTTT
>NA|TRBD2|TRBJ2-1|TRBV28
CASPPGLAGGALLLNEQFF
TGTGCCAGCCCCCCGGGACTAGCGGGAGGGGCCCTACTATTGAATGAGCAGTTCTTC
>NA|NA|TRBJ1-1|TRBV7-9
CSSSLLPRGLYTEAFF
TGTTCCAGCAGCTTACTCCCCAGGGGATTATACACTGAAGCTTTCTTT
>NA|TRBD1|TRBJ2-7|TRBV5-5
CASSSHLKDRGRFVF
TGTGCCAGCAGCTCCCACCTTAAAGACAGGGGGAGGTTCGTTTTC
>NA|TRBD2|TRBJ2-5|TRBV5-4
CASSLDLGRGETQYF
TGTGCCAGCAGCTTGGATCTCGGGAGGGGAGAGACCCAGTACTTC
>once|NA|TRBJ2-1|TRBV27
CASSQTGSSYNEQFF
TGTGCCAGCAGTCAAACGGGGAGCTCCTACAATGAGCAGTTCTTC
>NA|TRBD2|TRBJ2-1|TRBV5-4
CASSLETSGRSEQFF
TGTGCCAGCAGCTTGGAAACTAGCGGGAGGTCGGAGCAGTTCTTC
>NA|TRBD1|TRBJ2-1|TRBV6-1
CASIKGDRAFNEQFF
TGTGCCAGCATCAAGGGGGACAGGGCATTCAATGAGCAGTTCTTC
>NA|NA|TRBJ1-3|TRBV18
CASSPSTEGNTIYF
TGTGCCAGCTCACCATCAACCGAGGGAAACACCATATATTTT
>NA|NA|TRBJ1-3|TRBV7-2
CASSLGTEGNTIYF
TGTGCCAGCAGCTTAGGGACAGAAGGAAACACCATATATTTT
>NA|TRBD1|TRBJ2-2|TRBV18
CASSPSRGTGELFF
TGTGCCAGCTCACCGAGCAGGGGGACCGGGGAGCTGTTTTTT
>NA|NA|TRBJ2-7|TRBV21-1
CASSKVKGPGAYEQYF
TGTGCCAGCAGCAAAGTTAAGGGCCCAGGGGCCTACGAGCAGTACTTC
>NA|NA|TRBJ1-5|TRBV5-6
CASSPQQGSQPQHF
TGTGCCAGCAGCCCCCAACAGGGTTCTCAGCCCCAGCATTTT
>NA|NA|TRBJ2-5|TRBV20-1
CSAEGVETQYF
TGCAGTGCCGAGGGGGTAGAGACCCAGTACTTC
>NA|NA|TRBJ2-1|TRBV19
CASSSGQGKQFF
TGTGCCTCCTCCTCCGGCCAGGGGAAACAGTTCTTC
>few|TRBD2|TRBJ2-7|TRBV18
CASSPVGREGYEQYF
TGTGCCAGCTCACCAGTAGGTCGGGAGGGCTACGAGCAGTACTTC
>NA|TRBD1|TRBJ1-5|TRBV18
CASSPSGTGTSNQPQHF
TGTGCCAGCTCACCGTCCGGGACAGGGACGAGCAATCAGCCCCAGCATTTT
>NA|NA|TRBJ2-2|TRBV7-2
CASRYEEIGELFF
TGTGCCAGCAGGTACGAAGAGATCGGGGAGCTGTTTTTT
>NA|NA|TRBJ1-5|TRBV7-2
CASSSGTLFTNQPQHF
TGTGCCAGCAGCTCCGGGACACTTTTTACCAATCAGCCCCAGCATTTT
>NA|NA|TRBJ2-5|TRBV5-1
CASSLAVGGGETQYF
TGCGCCAGCAGCTTGGCGGTCGGTGGGGGGGAGACCCAGTACTTC
>NA|TRBD2|TRBJ2-5|TRBV6-5
CASSYSRTSWETQYF
TGTGCCAGCAGTTACTCGAGGACTAGTTGGGAGACCCAGTACTTC
>NA|TRBD1|TRBJ2-2|TRBV6-5
CASSTGTGYTGELFF
TGTGCCAGCAGCACCGGGACAGGGTACACCGGGGAGCTGTTTTTT
>NA|TRBD2|TRBJ2-3|TRBV4-3
CASSQELAGDTQYF
TGCGCCAGCAGCCAAGAGCTAGCGGGAGATACGCAGTATTTT
>NA|TRBD1|TRBJ2-7|TRBV27
CASSSSTGGLRFRYF
TGTGCCAGCAGTTCCTCGACAGGGGGGCTGCGTTTTAGGTACTTC
>NA|TRBD2|TRBJ2-1|TRBV7-6
CASSRSGTFYNEQFF
TGTGCCAGCAGCCGAAGCGGGACTTTCTACAATGAGCAGTTCTTC
>NA|NA|TRBJ2-5|TRBV10-2
CASSVGRAQETQYF
TGCGCCAGCAGTGTGGGCAGGGCCCAAGAGACCCAGTACTTC
>once|NA|TRBJ2-2|TRBV9
CASSALQGYTGELFF
TGTGCCAGCAGCGCCCTACAGGGATACACCGGGGAGCTGTTTTTT
>few|NA|TRBJ2-3|TRBV7-2
CASSYGQGGDTQYF
TGTGCCAGCAGCTATGGACAGGGAGGGGATACGCAGTATTTT
>NA|NA|TRBJ2-2|TRBV10-3
CAISESRSTNTGELFF
TGTGCCATCAGTGAGTCGAGAAGCACGAACACCGGGGAGCTGTTTTTT
>NA|TRBD2|TRBJ2-7|TRBV5-1
CASSETSPSYEQYF
TGCGCCAGCAGCGAGACTAGCCCTTCCTACGAGCAGTACTTC
>NA|TRBD1|TRBJ1-3|TRBV7-9
CASSLDRGGPGNTIYF
TGTGCCAGCAGCTTGGACAGGGGAGGTCCTGGAAACACCATATATTTT
>few|TRBD2|TRBJ2-3|TRBV27
CASSVTRLAAQPTTQYF
TGTGCCAGCAGTGTAACTCGACTAGCGGCCCAGCCGACTACGCAGTATTTT
>NA|TRBD2|TRBJ2-5|TRBV7-8
CASSFSGLAGVWETQYF
TGTGCCAGCAGCTTTTCGGGACTAGCGGGAGTTTGGGAGACCCAGTACTTC
>NA|NA|TRBJ1-2|TRBV5-1
CASSRERGGTNYGYTF
TGCGCCAGCAGCCGAGAAAGAGGCGGAACTAACTATGGCTACACCTTC
>once|NA|TRBJ1-5|TRBV28
CASSLGGWGVSNQPQHF
TGTGCCAGCAGTTTGGGGGGGTGGGGGGTTAGCAATCAGCCCCAGCATTTT